These T cell receptor beta chains were read from a single sample in a study of blood T cell repertoires in COVID-19. The method was immunoSEQ multiplex PCR; TCRdb's version includes in-frame clones alone and lacks a portion of them. The repertoire has some 190,000 clones, 75% to 85% of them found once; the top ten carry 9.5% to 12%. Source material: peripheral blood. These receptor sequences come from a woman between 40 and 50 years old with COVID-19, enrolled during active disease. CDR3s include the opening cysteine and the closing phenylalanine or tryptophan. Fields, in order: clone size, D gene, J gene, V gene, CDR3 protein, CDR3 DNA. A D gene is named only where the DNA matches it firmly. The size field is filled for only some rows; it gives once, few, many or a size class.

clone_size: .; d_call: .; j_call: TRBJ2-5; v_call: TRBV9; cdr3_aa: CASSTRGQETQYF; cdr3_nt: TGTGCCAGCAGCACCCGGGGGCAAGAGACCCAGTACTTC
clone_size: .; d_call: TRBD2; j_call: TRBJ2-3; v_call: TRBV19; cdr3_aa: CASNSGRAGADTQYF; cdr3_nt: TGTGCCAGTAATAGCGGGAGGGCCGGTGCAGATACGCAGTATTTT
clone_size: .; d_call: .; j_call: TRBJ1-1; v_call: TRBV18; cdr3_aa: CASSQDQGYTEAFF; cdr3_nt: TGTGCCAGCTCACAAGATCAGGGGTATACTGAAGCTTTCTTT
clone_size: .; d_call: .; j_call: TRBJ2-3; v_call: TRBV6-5; cdr3_aa: CASSSVDTQYF; cdr3_nt: TGTGCCAGCAGTTCCGTGGATACGCAGTATTTT
clone_size: .; d_call: TRBD2; j_call: TRBJ2-2; v_call: TRBV7-6; cdr3_aa: CASSGSLVDGELFF; cdr3_nt: TGTGCCAGTAGCGGGAGCCTAGTGGACGGGGAGCTGTTTTTT
clone_size: .; d_call: .; j_call: TRBJ2-1; v_call: TRBV30; cdr3_aa: CAWSVSLVPSYNEQFF; cdr3_nt: TGTGCCTGGAGTGTATCACTAGTTCCCTCCTACAATGAGCAGTTCTTC
clone_size: .; d_call: .; j_call: TRBJ1-3; v_call: TRBV7-9; cdr3_aa: CASSVDGLLSGNTIYF; cdr3_nt: TGTGCCAGCAGCGTAGACGGACTGCTCTCTGGAAACACCATATATTTT
clone_size: .; d_call: TRBD1; j_call: TRBJ2-5; v_call: TRBV13; cdr3_aa: CASSSRTGGETQYF; cdr3_nt: TGTGCCAGCAGCTCAAGGACAGGGGGAGAGACCCAGTACTTC
clone_size: .; d_call: TRBD1; j_call: TRBJ1-1; v_call: TRBV6-6; cdr3_aa: CASSHTLGQGALTEAFF; cdr3_nt: TGTGCCAGCAGTCACACTCTTGGGCAGGGGGCTCTTACTGAAGCTTTCTTT
clone_size: once; d_call: .; j_call: TRBJ1-2; v_call: TRBV5-1; cdr3_aa: CASSLAGSSNGYTF; cdr3_nt: TGCGCCAGCAGCTTGGCCGGGTCCAGCAATGGCTACACCTTC
clone_size: .; d_call: .; j_call: TRBJ2-6; v_call: TRBV30; cdr3_aa: CAWSAGAGANVLTF; cdr3_nt: TGTGCCTGGAGTGCAGGGGCTGGGGCCAACGTCCTGACTTTC
clone_size: .; d_call: .; j_call: TRBJ2-7; v_call: TRBV2; cdr3_aa: CASRVSYSYEQYF; cdr3_nt: TGTGCCAGCAGGGTGAGTTACTCCTACGAGCAGTACTTC
clone_size: .; d_call: .; j_call: TRBJ2-7; v_call: TRBV5-6; cdr3_aa: CASSFLDTSYEQYF; cdr3_nt: TGTGCCAGCAGCTTCCTGGACACGTCCTACGAGCAGTACTTC
clone_size: .; d_call: .; j_call: TRBJ2-2; v_call: TRBV30; cdr3_aa: CAWSDQNGFGELFF; cdr3_nt: TGTGCCTGGAGTGATCAGAACGGGTTCGGGGAGCTGTTTTTT
clone_size: .; d_call: .; j_call: TRBJ2-3; v_call: TRBV7-8; cdr3_aa: CASSPFSRTDTQYF; cdr3_nt: TGTGCCAGCAGCCCGTTTAGCAGAACAGATACGCAGTATTTT
clone_size: .; d_call: TRBD2; j_call: TRBJ2-7; v_call: TRBV5-6; cdr3_aa: CASSRGSSYEQYF; cdr3_nt: TGTGCCAGCAGCCGCGGGAGCTCCTACGAGCAGTACTTC
clone_size: .; d_call: .; j_call: TRBJ2-3; v_call: TRBV9; cdr3_aa: CASSGGEDTQYF; cdr3_nt: TGTGCCAGCAGCGGGGGAGAAGATACGCAGTATTTT
clone_size: once; d_call: TRBD2; j_call: TRBJ2-2; v_call: TRBV3-1/TRBV3-2; cdr3_aa: CASSQLGLAGGQGELFF; cdr3_nt: TGTGCCAGCAGCCAACTCGGACTAGCGGGAGGTCAAGGGGAGCTGTTTTTT
clone_size: .; d_call: TRBD2; j_call: TRBJ2-1; v_call: TRBV19; cdr3_aa: CASSIVGTRPGSKNEQFF; cdr3_nt: TGTGCCAGTAGTATTGTCGGGACTAGGCCAGGCAGCAAAAACGAACAGTTCTTC
clone_size: .; d_call: .; j_call: TRBJ1-1; v_call: TRBV30; cdr3_aa: CAWDLGVTEAFF; cdr3_nt: TGTGCCTGGGACCTCGGGGTCACTGAAGCTTTCTTT
clone_size: .; d_call: TRBD1; j_call: TRBJ1-5; v_call: TRBV3-1/TRBV3-2; cdr3_aa: CASSSTGGEGQPQHF; cdr3_nt: TGTGCCAGCAGCTCGACAGGGGGCGAGGGTCAGCCCCAGCATTTT
clone_size: .; d_call: TRBD2; j_call: TRBJ2-7; v_call: TRBV7-9; cdr3_aa: CASSLVPSGTYEQYF; cdr3_nt: TGTGCCAGCAGCTTAGTACCTAGCGGGACATACGAGCAGTACTTC
clone_size: .; d_call: TRBD2; j_call: TRBJ2-1; v_call: TRBV3-1/TRBV3-2; cdr3_aa: CASSQAGLAGGLNEQFF; cdr3_nt: TGTGCCAGCAGCCAAGCGGGACTAGCGGGAGGATTAAATGAGCAGTTCTTC
clone_size: .; d_call: TRBD1; j_call: TRBJ1-1; v_call: TRBV7-6; cdr3_aa: CASSSYRTGMNTEAFF; cdr3_nt: TGTGCCAGCAGCTCTTATCGGACAGGGATGAACACTGAAGCTTTCTTT
clone_size: .; d_call: TRBD2; j_call: TRBJ2-7; v_call: TRBV7-8; cdr3_aa: CASSSRPSGVYEQYF; cdr3_nt: TGTGCCAGCAGCTCCCGACCTAGCGGGGTATACGAGCAGTACTTC
clone_size: .; d_call: TRBD1; j_call: TRBJ2-3; v_call: TRBV7-8; cdr3_aa: CASSLASGGWTDTQYF; cdr3_nt: TGTGCCAGCAGCTTAGCGTCAGGGGGATGGACAGATACGCAGTATTTT
clone_size: .; d_call: .; j_call: TRBJ1-1; v_call: TRBV28; cdr3_aa: CASSLPGVSTEAFF; cdr3_nt: TGTGCCAGCAGTTTGCCAGGGGTGAGCACTGAAGCTTTCTTT
clone_size: .; d_call: .; j_call: TRBJ1-1; v_call: TRBV7-2; cdr3_aa: CASSWLTEAFF; cdr3_nt: TGTGCCAGCAGCTGGCTCACTGAAGCTTTCTTT
clone_size: .; d_call: .; j_call: TRBJ2-3; v_call: TRBV9; cdr3_aa: CASSVARADTQYF; cdr3_nt: TGTGCCAGCAGCGTAGCCAGGGCAGATACGCAGTATTTT
clone_size: .; d_call: .; j_call: TRBJ2-3; v_call: TRBV10-1; cdr3_aa: CASSASRGFYADTQYF; cdr3_nt: TGCGCCAGCAGTGCCTCACGGGGGTTTTATGCAGATACGCAGTATTTT
clone_size: once; d_call: .; j_call: TRBJ2-1; v_call: TRBV3-1/TRBV3-2; cdr3_aa: CASSQTDNEQFF; cdr3_nt: TGTGCCAGCAGCCAAACAGATAATGAGCAGTTCTTC
clone_size: .; d_call: .; j_call: TRBJ1-1; v_call: TRBV19; cdr3_aa: CASSPTANTEAFF; cdr3_nt: TGTGCCAGTAGTCCGACAGCTAACACTGAAGCTTTCTTT
clone_size: .; d_call: .; j_call: TRBJ2-5; v_call: TRBV7-3; cdr3_aa: CASSMSGGEQETQYF; cdr3_nt: TGTGCCAGCAGCATGAGCGGAGGAGAGCAAGAGACCCAGTACTTC
clone_size: .; d_call: .; j_call: TRBJ2-3; v_call: TRBV14; cdr3_aa: CASSQDPDTAQYF; cdr3_nt: TGTGCCAGCAGCCAAGATCCGGACACCGCGCAGTATTTT
clone_size: .; d_call: .; j_call: TRBJ2-5; v_call: TRBV1; cdr3_aa: CTSSQSSPDVHRTIQETQYF; cdr3_nt: TGCACCAGCAGCCAGTCGTCACCCGACGTTCACCGGACTATCCAAGAGACCCAGTACTTC